Described below is a single T cell receptor (beta chain) sequence and its context. These data originate in a study of shared clonotypes between healthy human individuals. The table came from immunoSEQ multiplex PCR; TCRdb's copy has only in-frame clones and leaves some out. The repertoire holds over 2 million clones, with about 95% as singletons. Naive CD8 cells comprised CD45RO-negative, CCR7-positively selected cells, excluding terminally differentiated effector memory CD45RA+ cells. The specimen was naive CD8+ T cells sorted from blood. This receptor was obtained from a man younger than 35 in good health.

CDR3 region: CAISESPSGTAGDTQYF. The CDR3 coding sequence is TGTGCCATCAGTGAATCACCTTCCGGGACAGCGGGGGATACGCAGTATTTT. The V and J genes are TRBV10-3 and TRBJ2-3, with D perhaps being TRBD1 or TRBD2 (7 bases each). The ends were cut back, 3 bases at V and 6 bases at J, with 22 bases in the middle. The CDR3 has 17 amino acids. Looked up from germline, CDR1 is ENHRY and CDR2 is SYGVKD.